This is a list of T cell receptor beta chains from one sample in a study of blood T cell repertoires in COVID-19. Here immunoSEQ multiplex PCR was the method, and the copy in TCRdb shows in-frame clones only, minus some. This table has a few hundred thousand clones, 90% appearing once. The sequencing sample was made of peripheral blood. These receptors all stem from an older woman with COVID-19, enrolled during active disease. Each CDR3 is given with its conserved first and last residue. Each record gives: V gene, clone size, J gene, D gene, CDR3 protein, CDR3 DNA. A D gene is named only where the DNA matches it firmly. Only part of the rows carry a size: once, few, many, or a class if the clone is expanded.

v_gene: TRBV7-2
abundance: -
j_gene: TRBJ1-5
d_gene: -
CDR3aa: CASSQRPGLVPQHF
CDR3nt: TGTGCCAGCAGCCAGCGACCGGGGTTGGTGCCCCAGCATTTT

v_gene: TRBV25-1
abundance: -
j_gene: TRBJ2-7
d_gene: TRBD2
CDR3aa: CASSDSFGGSAYEQYF
CDR3nt: TGTGCCAGCAGTGATTCCTTCGGGGGGAGCGCCTACGAGCAGTACTTC

v_gene: TRBV5-4
abundance: -
j_gene: TRBJ1-2
d_gene: -
CDR3aa: CASRLDSNLNYGYTF
CDR3nt: TGTGCCAGCAGACTTGACTCGAACCTTAACTATGGCTACACCTTC

v_gene: TRBV7-9
abundance: once
j_gene: TRBJ1-2
d_gene: TRBD1
CDR3aa: CASSARTGGYYGYTF
CDR3nt: TGTGCCAGCAGCGCTAGGACAGGGGGCTACTATGGCTACACCTTC

v_gene: TRBV4-3
abundance: -
j_gene: TRBJ2-2
d_gene: -
CDR3aa: CASSEHLLNTGELFF
CDR3nt: TGCGCCAGCTCCGAACATTTATTGAACACCGGGGAGCTGTTTTTT

v_gene: TRBV29-1
abundance: -
j_gene: TRBJ2-3
d_gene: -
CDR3aa: CSVEDYRVITDTQYF
CDR3nt: TGCAGCGTTGAAGACTACAGAGTAATCACAGATACGCAGTATTTT

v_gene: TRBV9
abundance: -
j_gene: TRBJ1-4
d_gene: -
CDR3aa: CASSDHRDEKLFF
CDR3nt: TGTGCCAGCAGCGATCACAGGGATGAAAAACTGTTTTTT

v_gene: TRBV5-1
abundance: -
j_gene: TRBJ1-2
d_gene: -
CDR3aa: CASSLTPGSGARGYTF
CDR3nt: TGCGCCAGCAGCTTGACCCCCGGGTCTGGGGCTAGAGGCTACACCTTC

v_gene: TRBV6-6
abundance: -
j_gene: TRBJ2-2
d_gene: TRBD1
CDR3aa: CASSHRTGGMNTGELFF
CDR3nt: TGTGCCAGCAGTCACAGGACAGGGGGCATGAACACCGGGGAGCTGTTTTTT

v_gene: TRBV27
abundance: -
j_gene: TRBJ1-5
d_gene: -
CDR3aa: CASSQRTDGNQPQHF
CDR3nt: TGTGCCAGCAGTCAAAGGACAGACGGCAATCAGCCCCAGCATTTT

v_gene: TRBV4-3
abundance: -
j_gene: TRBJ1-6
d_gene: -
CDR3aa: CASSQVMRNSPLHF
CDR3nt: TGCGCCAGCAGCCAGGTCATGCGTAATTCACCCCTCCACTTT

v_gene: TRBV6-5
abundance: once
j_gene: TRBJ2-2
d_gene: TRBD1
CDR3aa: CASSLRQGPTGELFF
CDR3nt: TGTGCCAGCAGCTTAAGACAGGGCCCCACCGGGGAGCTGTTTTTT

v_gene: TRBV7-9
abundance: -
j_gene: TRBJ1-2
d_gene: -
CDR3aa: CASSLAYRAQGYTF
CDR3nt: TGTGCCAGCAGCTTAGCCTACAGGGCACAGGGCTACACCTTC

v_gene: TRBV10-2
abundance: -
j_gene: TRBJ2-5
d_gene: TRBD2
CDR3aa: CASSELGLAGVETQYF
CDR3nt: TGCGCCAGCAGTGAGCTGGGACTAGCGGGGGTAGAGACCCAGTACTTC

v_gene: TRBV9
abundance: -
j_gene: TRBJ2-1
d_gene: TRBD2
CDR3aa: CASSETSGGADEQFF
CDR3nt: TGTGCCAGCAGCGAGACTAGCGGGGGGGCCGATGAGCAGTTCTTC

v_gene: TRBV13
abundance: -
j_gene: TRBJ2-3
d_gene: TRBD1
CDR3aa: CASSGRTGTGGSDTQYF
CDR3nt: TGTGCCAGCAGCGGAAGGACCGGGACAGGTGGATCAGATACGCAGTATTTT

v_gene: TRBV27
abundance: -
j_gene: TRBJ2-2
d_gene: -
CDR3aa: CASSFGRGETGELFF
CDR3nt: TGTGCCAGCAGTTTCGGAAGGGGCGAAACCGGGGAGCTGTTTTTT

v_gene: TRBV3-1/TRBV3-2
abundance: -
j_gene: TRBJ1-2
d_gene: -
CDR3aa: CASSQGVYGYTF
CDR3nt: TGTGCCAGCAGCCAAGGAGTCTATGGCTACACCTTC

v_gene: TRBV7-2
abundance: -
j_gene: TRBJ1-1
d_gene: TRBD1
CDR3aa: CASSRDRSEAFF
CDR3nt: TGTGCCAGCAGCAGGGACAGGAGTGAAGCTTTCTTT

v_gene: TRBV7-2
abundance: -
j_gene: TRBJ2-3
d_gene: -
CDR3aa: CASSPNQSGADTQYF
CDR3nt: TGTGCCAGCAGCCCGAACCAATCGGGGGCAGATACGCAGTATTTT

v_gene: TRBV11-1
abundance: -
j_gene: TRBJ1-1
d_gene: -
CDR3aa: CASSLAGRVESEAFF
CDR3nt: TGTGCCAGCAGCTTAGCGGGCAGGGTGGAATCTGAAGCTTTCTTT

v_gene: TRBV12-5
abundance: -
j_gene: TRBJ1-1
d_gene: -
CDR3aa: CASGLVMAGTEAFF
CDR3nt: TGTGCTAGTGGTTTGGTAATGGCGGGCACTGAAGCTTTCTTT

v_gene: TRBV7-9
abundance: -
j_gene: TRBJ2-7
d_gene: TRBD2
CDR3aa: CASSLRASGLSYEQYF
CDR3nt: TGTGCCAGCAGCTTAAGGGCTAGCGGATTATCCTACGAGCAGTACTTC

v_gene: TRBV21-1
abundance: -
j_gene: TRBJ1-2
d_gene: -
CDR3aa: CASSMPARTGRYGYTF
CDR3nt: TGTGCCAGCAGCATGCCAGCCAGGACAGGGCGCTATGGCTACACCTTC

v_gene: TRBV6-5
abundance: -
j_gene: TRBJ1-1
d_gene: -
CDR3aa: CASSPVGGGTEAFF
CDR3nt: TGTGCCAGCAGTCCCGTGGGTGGCGGTACTGAAGCTTTCTTT

v_gene: TRBV5-1
abundance: -
j_gene: TRBJ2-1
d_gene: -
CDR3aa: CASSEVGYNEQFF
CDR3nt: TGCGCCAGCAGCGAGGTTGGCTACAATGAGCAGTTCTTC

v_gene: TRBV25-1
abundance: -
j_gene: TRBJ1-1
d_gene: TRBD1
CDR3aa: CASGPGGGNTEAFF
CDR3nt: TGTGCCAGCGGTCCAGGGGGTGGTAACACTGAAGCTTTCTTT

v_gene: TRBV7-9
abundance: -
j_gene: TRBJ1-2
d_gene: TRBD1
CDR3aa: CASKGAPVYGYTF
CDR3nt: TGTGCCAGCAAGGGGGCACCCGTCTATGGCTACACCTTC

v_gene: TRBV18
abundance: few
j_gene: TRBJ1-1
d_gene: TRBD1
CDR3aa: CASSPKTGGRTEAFF
CDR3nt: TGTGCCAGCTCACCCAAAACAGGGGGCCGAACTGAAGCTTTCTTT

v_gene: TRBV19
abundance: -
j_gene: TRBJ2-2
d_gene: -
CDR3aa: CASRRRDTGELFF
CDR3nt: TGTGCCAGTAGGAGACGGGACACCGGGGAGCTGTTTTTT

v_gene: TRBV19
abundance: -
j_gene: TRBJ1-5
d_gene: -
CDR3aa: CASSIGRAIRYGQPQHF
CDR3nt: TGTGCCAGTAGTATCGGGAGGGCAATAAGATACGGTCAGCCCCAGCATTTT

v_gene: TRBV5-4
abundance: once
j_gene: TRBJ2-1
d_gene: TRBD2
CDR3aa: CASSSGLAGNDEQFF
CDR3nt: TGTGCCAGCAGCTCAGGACTAGCGGGTAACGATGAGCAGTTCTTC

v_gene: TRBV4-1
abundance: -
j_gene: TRBJ1-6
d_gene: -
CDR3aa: CASSQLWRGRDKRSPLHF
CDR3nt: TGCGCCAGCAGCCAACTGTGGCGGGGCAGGGATAAGCGTTCACCCCTCCACTTT

v_gene: TRBV12-3/TRBV12-4
abundance: -
j_gene: TRBJ1-6
d_gene: -
CDR3aa: CASSPQDSPLHF
CDR3nt: TGTGCCAGCAGTCCCCAGGATTCACCCCTCCACTTT

v_gene: TRBV11-3
abundance: -
j_gene: TRBJ2-3
d_gene: -
CDR3aa: CASSLGTDTQYF
CDR3nt: TGTGCCAGCTCCCTAGGTACAGATACGCAGTATTTT

v_gene: TRBV5-6
abundance: -
j_gene: TRBJ1-4
d_gene: TRBD1
CDR3aa: CASSSSPTGYEKLFF
CDR3nt: TGTGCCAGCAGCTCTTCTCCGACAGGGTATGAAAAACTGTTTTTT

v_gene: TRBV11-3
abundance: -
j_gene: TRBJ1-6
d_gene: -
CDR3aa: CASSLRSDSPLHF
CDR3nt: TGTGCCAGCAGCCTACGTAGTGATTCACCCCTCCACTTT

v_gene: TRBV4-2
abundance: -
j_gene: TRBJ1-1
d_gene: -
CDR3aa: CASSQETGRVTEAFF
CDR3nt: TGTGCCAGCAGCCAAGAGACAGGAAGGGTGACTGAAGCTTTCTTT

v_gene: TRBV7-2
abundance: once
j_gene: TRBJ2-1
d_gene: -
CDR3aa: CASSFGLGRGPNEQFF
CDR3nt: TGTGCCAGCAGCTTCGGTTTGGGGCGGGGACCCAATGAGCAGTTCTTC